The clone carrying this T cell receptor (beta chain) was found a few times. The data were obtained in a study of T cells in Graves' hyperthyroidism and ophthalmopathy. The investigators amplified TCR beta CDR3 regions from RNA transcripts. RT-PCR in the first round (using the HTBI primer set) targeted the TCR CDR3. TCRdb ran MiXCR on the multiplex PCR reads and lists one entry per CDR3 protein. The sample lists about 580,000 distinct CDR3 sequences, approximately 14% occurring once. This CDR3 is 15 amino acids long. V was pared by 4 bases and J by 6 bases, with 1 base of the junction left unmatched. Germline V gives CDR1 SGHTA, CDR2 FQGTGA.

The rearrangement links TRBV7-3 to TRBJ2-2; TRBD2 aligns across 14 bases. Specimen: blood. The origin of this receptor is a woman under 40 with Graves' hyperthyroidism that later progressed to Graves' ophthalmopathy. Here the CDR3 DNA reads TGTGCCAGCAGCTCGGGACTAGCGGGAGCCGGGGAGCTGTTTTTT. Protein sequence: CASSSGLAGAGELFF.